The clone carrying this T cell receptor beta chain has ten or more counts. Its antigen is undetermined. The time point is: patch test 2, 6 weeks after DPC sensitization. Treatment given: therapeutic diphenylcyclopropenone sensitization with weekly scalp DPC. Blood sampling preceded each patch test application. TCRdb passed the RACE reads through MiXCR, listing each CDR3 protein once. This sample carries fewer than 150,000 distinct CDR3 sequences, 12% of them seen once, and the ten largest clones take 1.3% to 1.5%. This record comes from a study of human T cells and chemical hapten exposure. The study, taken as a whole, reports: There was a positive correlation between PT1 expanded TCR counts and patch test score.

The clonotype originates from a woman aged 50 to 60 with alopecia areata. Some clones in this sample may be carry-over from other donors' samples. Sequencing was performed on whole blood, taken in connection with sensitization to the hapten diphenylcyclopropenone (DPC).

CDR3 DNA: TGTGCCAGCAGCTTAGTGGGGACAGGGTCCGCAGATACGCAGTATTTT. Translating it yields CASSLVGTGSADTQYF. The chain links TRBV7-2 to TRBJ2-3; 9 bases are shared with TRBD1. With 1 base clipped from V and 4 bases from J, the junction kept 6 bases outside the gene matches. The CDR3 is 16 residues long. Per the germline V gene, CDR1 is SGHTA and CDR2 is FQGNSA.